One T cell receptor beta chain is described in this entry. V was pared by 6 bases and J by 11 bases, with 7 bases of the junction left unmatched. Germline-derived CDR1 and CDR2 are MDHEN and SYDVKM. The CDR3 is 13 amino acids. This sample stems from a study of blood T cell repertoires in COVID-19. Overall study: The United States, Italy and Spain provided the acute and convalescent COVID-19 samples.

Data came from immunoSEQ multiplex PCR; TCRdb stores just in-frame clones and leaves some out. The sample yields about 190,000 clones, around 84% seen once. Sequencing was done on a sample of peripheral blood. The V call is TRBV28, the J call TRBJ1-5, with 10 bases aligning to TRBD1. The sequence was collected from a human donor in a cohort sampled during active COVID-19. As DNA, the CDR3 is TGTGCCAGCAGCCCCGGGGGACAGGGGTCCCAGCATTTT. Encoded protein: CASSPGGQGSQHF.